This T cell receptor (beta chain) was documented in a study of blood T cell repertoires in COVID-19. Study background: From the United States, Italy and Spain came samples of acute and convalescent COVID-19. T cells, B-cell-depleted T cells, or PBMCs provided the cDNA or gDNA that served as material.

Authors' analysis steps: For nucleated cells, counts were estimated from reference gene primer amplification. Profiled with immunoSEQ multiplex PCR; TCRdb holds only in-frame clones, not every one. For V, J and clone size, that table is used; D and trimming come from the DNA. This table has under 200,000 clones, more than 70% appearing once. Germline V gene sequence: CDR1 MNHEY, CDR2 SVGAGI. CDR3 length: 13 amino acids. The V and J ends lost 7 bases and 1 base respectively, with 10 bases between them. The sequence was obtained from a man in his forties with active or convalescent COVID-19. The chain employs TRBV6-5 and TRBJ1-1; no clear D gene. Sequencing used peripheral blood. The DNA for the CDR3 is TGTGCCAGCACCGAGTTTGGGAACACTGAAGCTTTCTTT. Translation gives CASTEFGNTEAFF.